The clone carrying this TCR beta chain was found many times. What it binds is unknown. These data belong to a study of neurological immune-mediated disorders. Background on the study: Within the group of 34 multiple sclerosis patients, about 30 were relapsing-remitting, while 3 were secondary progressive.

V shed 3 bases and J shed 4 bases, with 9 bases lying between them. The CDR3 sequence is 13 residues long. Notes on the study in general: Clinical and MRI features did not associate with the cluster found in multiple sclerosis patients.

TCRdb fed the 5' RACE reads into MiXCR, producing one record per CDR3 protein. The sample has around 64,000 distinct CDR3 sequences; roughly 3% are singletons. This sequence originates from a woman aged 45-59 years with multiple sclerosis. The V and J genes are TRBV12-3 or TRBV12-4 and TRBJ2-5, with D possibly being TRBD1 (5 bases). Source material: PBMCs. CDR3 in amino acids: CASSFSQGETQYF. The CDR3 region has the DNA TGTGCCAGCAGTTTCTCCCAGGGAGAGACCCAGTACTTC.